The 15 T cell receptor beta chains below were found in one sample sequenced in a study of blood T cell repertoires in COVID-19. TCRdb's copy holds only in-frame clones and misses some; the assay was immunoSEQ multiplex PCR. The data contain about 300,000 clones, more than 75% of them singletons. Specimen: PBMCs or T cells enriched from blood (not recorded which). Receptors were obtained from a young man who had recovered from COVID-19.

The chain couples TRBV18 to TRBJ2-3; 12 bases line up with TRBD2. With 5 bases clipped from V and 2 bases from J, the junction kept 5 bases outside the gene matches. Germline V gives CDR1 KGHSH, CDR2 LQKENI. The CDR3 runs to 16 residues. In DNA form, the CDR3 reads TGTGCCAGCTCATCGGGACTAGCGGGCCACACAGATACGCAGTATTTT. Amino acids: CASSSGLAGHTDTQYF.

This chain joins TRBV11-2 and TRBJ1-2; 8 bases line up with TRBD1. V shed 5 bases and J 4 bases; nucleotides not matched to a gene: 6. Germline V gene lookup returns CDR1 SGHAT and CDR2 FQNNGV. The CDR3 consists of 14 residues. The CDR3 DNA is TGTGCCAGCAGCCGTGACAGGGGTAGCTATGGCTACACCTTC. Translation: CASSRDRGSYGYTF.

V usage is TRBV5-1 and J usage is TRBJ1-2; D not resolved. Trimming left V 4 bases short and J 9 bases short, with 16 bases between. Germline lookup yields CDR1 SGHRS and CDR2 YFSETQ. This CDR3 is built from 13 residues. In DNA, the CDR3 is TGCGCCAGCAGCACCGGGGAAGGCTACAGCTACACCTTC. It yields the protein CASSTGEGYSYTF.

The chain uses TRBV15 and TRBJ2-2; 7 bases agree with TRBD2. J gave up 0 bases and V 2 bases, and 3 bases lay outside the gene matches. Germline lookup yields CDR1 LNHNV and CDR2 YYDKDF (reference sequence). The CDR3 loop spans 16 amino acids. CDR3 protein: CATSRSGTSNTGELFF. The CDR3, as DNA: TGTGCCACCAGCAGAAGCGGGACGTCGAACACCGGGGAGCTGTTTTTT. The full variable domain, in which reference TRBV15 and TRBJ2-2 provide the parts outside the CDR3, is DAMVIQNPRYQVTQFGKPVTLSCSQTLNHNVMYWYQQKSSQAPKLLFHYYDKDFNNEADTPDNFQSRRPNTSFCFLDIRSPGLGDTAMYLCATSRSGTSNTGELFFGEGSRLTVL.

The table lists this clone with a count of one. The CDR3 bases are TGTGCCAGCAGTCCCACAGGGGCCCAAGAGACCCAGTACTTC. Translation gives CASSPTGAQETQYF. J is TRBJ2-5 and V is TRBV28; 7 bases are a match to TRBD1. The CDR3 runs 14 residues. The germline V gene has CDR1 MDHEN and CDR2 SYDVKM. Trimming cost V 5 bases and J 1 base; bases outside gene matches: 4.

The CDR3 sequence is CAEGGGSSNSPLHF. CDR3 DNA sequence: TGTGCCGAAGGGGGTGGGTCGTCTAATTCACCCCTCCACTTT. V and J are TRBV6-5 and TRBJ1-6; TRBD1 is a possible D gene (6 bases). CDR3 length equals 14 residues. Trimming pared 11 bases from V and 6 bases from J, leaving 17 bases between. Germline V lookup: CDR1 MNHEY, CDR2 SVGAGI.

The chain has TRBV10-2 and TRBJ1-2; 9 bases fit TRBD1. Germline values: CDR1 WSHSY, CDR2 SAAADI. Unmatched junction bases numbered 11, after V lost 0 bases and J lost 6 bases. The CDR3 loop spans 17 amino acids. This chain's CDR3 is CASSESLAGTGFNGYTF. The CDR3 DNA reads TGCGCCAGCAGTGAGTCGTTAGCCGGGACAGGGTTCAATGGCTACACCTTC.

This chain connects TRBV27 to TRBJ1-1; D possibly corresponds to TRBD1 (5 bases). CDR3 length: 17 amino acids. From germline, CDR1 is MNHEY and CDR2 SMNVEV (reference sequence). V lost 8 bases and J 3 bases, leaving 25 bases between the germline ends. As DNA, the CDR3 is TGTGCCAGCTCCCCCGCCCCTCCCCGGGGGTCGGACACTGAAGCTTTCTTT. Amino acid sequence: CASSPAPPRGSDTEAFF.

In this sample, this clone turned up once. V is TRBV2 and J is TRBJ2-3, with 8 bases identical to TRBD1. J lost 2 bases, V lost 5 bases, and 6 bases had no gene match. Looked up from germline, CDR1 is SNHLY and CDR2 is FYNNEI. CDR3 length equals 15 residues. The CDR3 bases are TGTGCCAGCAGTAACGACAGGGGTCCCACAGATACGCAGTATTTT. Its protein is CASSNDRGPTDTQYF.

The genes are TRBV4-1 and TRBJ1-2, with a tentative D call TRBD1 (5 bases). With 0 bases removed from V and 8 bases from J, the gap between germline ends came to 7 bases. CDR3 length equals 12 residues. Germline V gene data show CDR1 as MGHRA and CDR2 as YSYEKL. Here the CDR3 reads CASSQDRGGYTF. In DNA form, the CDR3 reads TGCGCCAGCAGCCAAGATAGGGGCGGCTACACCTTC.

This sequence joins TRBV5-1 and TRBJ2-1; D is undetermined. CDR1 SGHRS and CDR2 YFSETQ come from the germline V gene. With 0 bases removed from V and 0 bases from J, the gap between germline ends came to 7 bases. The CDR3 is 15 residues long. The CDR3 DNA reads TGCGCCAGCAGCTTGGGACTTTTCTCCTACAATGAGCAGTTCTTC. It yields the protein CASSLGLFSYNEQFF.

The rearrangement uses TRBV18 and TRBJ1-2, with D unclear. The CDR3 is made up of 14 amino acids. Trimming stripped 5 bases from V and 8 bases from J, with 18 bases between. Per the germline V gene, CDR1 is KGHSH and CDR2 is LQKENI. CDR3 in amino acids: CASSSGSEARGYTF. The CDR3 bases are TGTGCCAGCTCATCGGGATCGGAGGCGAGAGGCTACACCTTC.

This sequence joins TRBV6-5 and TRBJ2-7; D remains ambiguous. The V end was cut by 2 bases, the J end by 7 bases, with 12 bases between. From germline, CDR1 is MNHEY and CDR2 SVGAGI. The CDR3 has 13 amino acids. The CDR3 sequence: CASSYLGLTEQYF. The CDR3 bases are TGTGCCAGCAGTTACCTCGGGTTGACGGAGCAGTACTTC.

The chain's CDR3 is CASSLPRQGNEKLFF. In nucleotides, the CDR3 is TGTGCCAGCTCACTGCCAAGACAGGGTAATGAAAAACTGTTTTTT. The J gene is TRBJ1-4, the V gene TRBV18; 7 nucleotides match TRBD1. The V gene's germline CDR1 is KGHSH and CDR2 LQKENI. The junction had 6 bases not matched to a gene; V was cut back by 4 bases and J by 4 bases. CDR3 length equals 15 residues.

The rearrangement links TRBV4-2 to TRBJ1-2; no clear D. Trimming took off 2 bases at V and 5 bases at J, with 12 bases between the two ends. Per germline, CDR1 LGHNA and CDR2 YNFKEQ. The CDR3 contains 14 residues. The CDR3 is CASSQIGKNYGYTF. CDR3 sequence (DNA): TGTGCCAGCAGCCAAATCGGGAAAAATTATGGCTACACCTTC.